The 15 T cell receptor beta chains in this list originate from one sample, sequenced in a study of blood T cell repertoires in COVID-19. Assay: immunoSEQ multiplex PCR; the TCRdb copy retains only in-frame clones and omits some. The sample shows approximately 100,000 clones, roughly four fifths of them seen only once. Material: peripheral blood. Every receptor here comes from a human donor in a cohort sampled during active COVID-19.

The genes are TRBV6-5 and TRBJ1-1; D unclear. The CDR3 has 13 residues. CDR1 is MNHEY and CDR2 is SVGAGI in the germline V gene. Trimming left V 7 bases short and J 5 bases short, with 14 bases between. CDR3 coding DNA: TGTGCCAGCATGCGGCGAGGTAGAACTGAAGCTTTCTTT. Encoded protein: CASMRRGRTEAFF.

This clone was seen many times. The V and J genes are TRBV4-1 and TRBJ2-7, with 9 bases identical to TRBD1. CDR1 is MGHRA, CDR2 YSYEKL, per germline. This CDR3 comprises 15 residues. The V segment lost 1 base and the J segment 2 bases; nucleotides outside the gene matches: 3. The CDR3 DNA sequence: TGCGCCAGCAGCCAAGGACAGGGGGGAACCTACGAGCAGTACTTC. Its protein is CASSQGQGGTYEQYF.

The chain is built from TRBV7-6 and TRBJ2-3, with 8 bases identical to TRBD2. After removal of 4 bases from V and 5 bases from J, the junction contained 5 bases not matched to a gene. CDR3 size: 14 residues. From germline, CDR1 is SGHVS and CDR2 FNYEAQ. CDR3 DNA: TGTGCCAGCAGCTCAAGAGCGGGAGTAGATACGCAGTATTTT. This encodes CASSSRAGVDTQYF.

This rearrangement joins TRBV7-2 to TRBJ2-7; D is perhaps TRBD1 (5 bases). V lost 5 bases and J lost 3, with 14 bases in between. Germline CDR1 is SGHTA and CDR2 is FQGNSA. The CDR3 runs to 14 residues. For the CDR3, the DNA is TGTGCCAGCAGCCCGCAAGGGGCGAACTACGAGCAGTACTTC. It encodes CASSPQGANYEQYF. Full variable domain (outside the CDR3, taken from reference TRBV7-2 and TRBJ2-7): GAGVSQSPSNKVTEKGKDVELRCDPISGHTALYWYRQSLGQGLEFLIYFQGNSAPDKSGLPSDRFSAERTGGSVSTLTIQRTQQEDSAVYLCASSPQGANYEQYFGPGTRLTVT.

The CDR3 loop is CASSSISGTGGTEAFF. The DNA of the CDR3 is TGTGCCAGCAGTTCAATATCCGGGACAGGGGGTACTGAAGCTTTCTTT. The genes are TRBV28 and TRBJ1-1, with 11 bases aligning to TRBD1. The V segment lost 4 bases and the J segment 5 bases; nucleotides outside the gene matches: 9. CDR1 and CDR2 (germline): MDHEN, SYDVKM. This CDR3 region has 16 residues.

The chain combines TRBV19 with TRBJ2-3; no reliable D call. The CDR3 is made up of 12 amino acids. V was trimmed by 4 bases and J by 3 bases, leaving 5 bases between them. CDR1 and CDR2 from the germline V gene are LNHDA and SQIVND (reference sequence). The CDR3: CASSTQTDTQYF. The CDR3 DNA follows: TGTGCCAGTAGTACCCAAACAGATACGCAGTATTTT.

In its sample, this clone was seen a few times. The genes are TRBV29-1 and TRBJ1-5, with 10 positions matching TRBD1. This CDR3 region has 15 residues. The trim removed 0 bases at V and 2 bases at J, leaving 1 base unmatched. Germline lookup yields CDR1 SQVTM and CDR2 ANQGSEA. The CDR3 loop reads CSVEEGTGGNQPQHF. In DNA, the CDR3 is TGCAGCGTTGAAGAGGGGACAGGGGGCAATCAGCCCCAGCATTTT.

The V and J genes are TRBV6-5 and TRBJ2-1; 9 bases fit TRBD1. V shed 5 bases, J shed 8 bases, and the junction held 7 bases outside the gene matches. The germline V gene has CDR1 MNHEY and CDR2 SVGAGI. The CDR3 is 14 amino acids. The CDR3 DNA reads as TGTGCCAGCAGTCGAAACAGGGGGCAGGATGAGCAGTTCTTC. This sequence encodes CASSRNRGQDEQFF.

The genes are TRBV12-3 or TRBV12-4 and TRBJ1-2; TRBD1 aligns across 7 bases. With V trimmed by 2 bases and J by 5 bases, 2 bases remained unmatched. The CDR3 length is 13 residues. The CDR3 coding sequence is TGTGCCAGCAGTTTACAGGGGGGATATGGCTACACCTTC. Translating gives CASSLQGGYGYTF.

In this sample, this clone turned up a few times. The chain employs TRBV20-1 and TRBJ2-5; D may be TRBD2 (6 bases). Germline values: CDR1 DFQATT, CDR2 SNEGSKA (reference sequence). The CDR3 extends over 13 amino acids. Trimming removed 3 bases at V and 2 bases at J, with 10 bases between. The CDR3 protein is CSASRDLQETQYF. The CDR3 bases are TGCAGTGCTAGTAGGGACTTGCAAGAGACCCAGTACTTC.

V is TRBV2 and J is TRBJ1-2; no reliable D call. Germline assignment: CDR1 SNHLY and CDR2 FYNNEI. The CDR3 loop spans 16 amino acids. V shed 0 bases and J shed 4 bases, with 15 bases lying between them. The CDR3 DNA reads as TGTGCCAGCAGTGAAGCGCGGACGGGGTCCACCTATGGCTACACCTTC. This gives the protein CASSEARTGSTYGYTF.

This chain uses TRBV15 with TRBJ2-6, with D perhaps matching TRBD1 (5 bases). Germline V gene lookup returns CDR1 LNHNV and CDR2 YYDKDF (reference sequence). This CDR3 contains 15 residues. Trimming took 7 bases from V and 1 from J, leaving 11 bases between them. The CDR3 nucleotides read TGTGCCACCATGGGGCCCTTTTCTGGGGCCAACGTCCTGACTTTC. It is translated as CATMGPFSGANVLTF.

The rearrangement joins TRBV30 to TRBJ1-3; D unclear. Trimming shortened V by 0 bases and J by 0 bases, and 9 bases separated the two germline ends. The CDR3 extends over 15 amino acids. Germline V lookup: CDR1 GTSNPN, CDR2 SVGIG (reference sequence). For the CDR3, the DNA is TGTGCCTGGAGTGTACGGAGTTACTCTGGAAACACCATATATTTT. It is translated as CAWSVRSYSGNTIYF.

The chain combines TRBV5-8 with TRBJ2-3; a possible D gene is TRBD1 (6 bases). The germline gives CDR1 SGHTS, CDR2 YDEGEE. CDR3 length equals 16 residues. With 3 bases removed from V and 2 bases from J, the gap between germline ends came to 16 bases. CDR3 residues: CASSSGLDRNTDTQYF. CDR3 DNA: TGTGCCAGCAGCTCGGGGTTGGACAGAAACACAGATACGCAGTATTTT.

This clone was found a few times. V gene TRBV30 combines with J gene TRBJ2-7; D ambiguous. Germline CDR1 is GTSNPN and CDR2 is SVGIG (reference sequence). The CDR3 length is 14 residues. The V gene lost 4 bases and the J gene lost 2 bases, with 15 bases spanning the gap. The CDR3 spells CAWTLRSRTYEQYF. In nucleotides, the CDR3 is TGTGCCTGGACCCTGAGGTCGAGGACCTACGAGCAGTACTTC.